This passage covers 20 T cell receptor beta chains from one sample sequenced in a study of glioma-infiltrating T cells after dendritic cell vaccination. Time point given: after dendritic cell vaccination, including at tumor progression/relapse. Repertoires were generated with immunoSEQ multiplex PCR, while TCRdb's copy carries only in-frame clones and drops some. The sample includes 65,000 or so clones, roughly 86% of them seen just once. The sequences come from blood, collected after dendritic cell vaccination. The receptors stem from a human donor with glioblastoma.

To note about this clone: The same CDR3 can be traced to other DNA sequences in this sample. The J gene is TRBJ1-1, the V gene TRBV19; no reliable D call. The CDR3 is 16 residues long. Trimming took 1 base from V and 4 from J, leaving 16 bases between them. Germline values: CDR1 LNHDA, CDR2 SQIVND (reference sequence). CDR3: CASSIARPSGSTEAFF. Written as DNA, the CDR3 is TGTGCCAGTAGTATAGCAAGACCAAGCGGAAGCACTGAAGCTTTCTTT.

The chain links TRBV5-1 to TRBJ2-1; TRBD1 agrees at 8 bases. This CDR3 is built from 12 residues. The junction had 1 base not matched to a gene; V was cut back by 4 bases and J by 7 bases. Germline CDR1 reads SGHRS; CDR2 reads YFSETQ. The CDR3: CASSGQGNEQFF. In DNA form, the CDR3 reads TGCGCCAGCAGCGGACAGGGAAATGAGCAGTTCTTC.

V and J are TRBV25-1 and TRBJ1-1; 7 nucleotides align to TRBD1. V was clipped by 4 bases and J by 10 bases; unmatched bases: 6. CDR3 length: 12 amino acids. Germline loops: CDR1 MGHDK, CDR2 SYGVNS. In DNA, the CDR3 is TGTGCCAGCAGTGCCAGACAGGGCACAGCTTTCTTT. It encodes CASSARQGTAFF.

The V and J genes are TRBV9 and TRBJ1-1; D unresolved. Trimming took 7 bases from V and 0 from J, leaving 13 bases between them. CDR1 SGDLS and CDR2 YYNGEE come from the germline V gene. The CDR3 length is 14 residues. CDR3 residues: CASGGIVMNTEAFF. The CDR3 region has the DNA TGTGCCAGCGGAGGGATAGTCATGAACACTGAAGCTTTCTTT.

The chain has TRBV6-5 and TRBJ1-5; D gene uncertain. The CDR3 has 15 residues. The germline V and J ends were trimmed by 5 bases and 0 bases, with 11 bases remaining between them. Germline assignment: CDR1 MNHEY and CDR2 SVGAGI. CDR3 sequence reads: CASSGGFYSNQPQHF. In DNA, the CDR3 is TGTGCCAGCAGTGGAGGGTTTTATAGCAATCAGCCCCAGCATTTT.

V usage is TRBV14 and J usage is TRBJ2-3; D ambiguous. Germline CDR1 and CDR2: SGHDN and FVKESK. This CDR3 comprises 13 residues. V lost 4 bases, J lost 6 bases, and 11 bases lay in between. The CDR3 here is CASSRLFTDTQYF. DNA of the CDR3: TGTGCCAGCAGCCGCCTCTTTACTGATACGCAGTATTTT.

CDR3 DNA sequence: TGTGCCAGCAGCTCAGGCGTCGCGACAGGGCGGGACACCTTC. This translates into CASSSGVATGRDTF. This sequence joins TRBV7-2 and TRBJ1-2; the match to TRBD1 covers 7 bases. V was clipped by 4 bases and J by 12 bases; unmatched bases: 14. From germline, CDR1 is SGHTA and CDR2 FQGNSA. CDR3 length: 14 amino acids.

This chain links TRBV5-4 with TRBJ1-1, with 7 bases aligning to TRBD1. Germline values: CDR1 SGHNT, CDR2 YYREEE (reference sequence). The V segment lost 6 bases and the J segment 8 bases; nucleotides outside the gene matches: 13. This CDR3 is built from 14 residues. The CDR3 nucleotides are TGTGCCAGCACCTTCCCGGGACAGCTATCCGAAGCTTTCTTT. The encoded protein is CASTFPGQLSEAFF.

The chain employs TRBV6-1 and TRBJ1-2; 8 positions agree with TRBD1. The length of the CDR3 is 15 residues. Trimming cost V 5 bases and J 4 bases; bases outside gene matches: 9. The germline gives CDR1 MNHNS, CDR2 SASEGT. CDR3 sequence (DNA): TGTGCCAGCAGTTCCCAGGGGGCGCGGGGCTATGGCTACACCTTC. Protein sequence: CASSSQGARGYGYTF.

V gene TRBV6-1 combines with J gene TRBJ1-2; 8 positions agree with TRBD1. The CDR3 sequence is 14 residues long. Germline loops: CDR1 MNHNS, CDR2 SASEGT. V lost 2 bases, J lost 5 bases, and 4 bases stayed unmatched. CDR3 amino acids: CASSESGGWYGYTF. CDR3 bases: TGTGCCAGCAGTGAATCAGGGGGCTGGTATGGCTACACCTTC.

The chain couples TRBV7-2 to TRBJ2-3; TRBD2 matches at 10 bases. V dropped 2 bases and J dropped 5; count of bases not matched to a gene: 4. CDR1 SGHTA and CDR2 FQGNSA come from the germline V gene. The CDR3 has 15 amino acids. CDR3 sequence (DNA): TGTGCCAGCAGCTTAAGCGGGGGGGCCGGAGATACGCAGTATTTT. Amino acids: CASSLSGGAGDTQYF.

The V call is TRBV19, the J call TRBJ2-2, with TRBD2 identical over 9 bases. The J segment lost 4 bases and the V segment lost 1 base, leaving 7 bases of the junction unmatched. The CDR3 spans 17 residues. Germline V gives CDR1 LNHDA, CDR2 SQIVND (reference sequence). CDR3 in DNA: TGTGCCAGTAGTATAGGTCTAGCGGGATCGACCACCGGGGAGCTGTTTTTT. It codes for CASSIGLAGSTTGELFF.

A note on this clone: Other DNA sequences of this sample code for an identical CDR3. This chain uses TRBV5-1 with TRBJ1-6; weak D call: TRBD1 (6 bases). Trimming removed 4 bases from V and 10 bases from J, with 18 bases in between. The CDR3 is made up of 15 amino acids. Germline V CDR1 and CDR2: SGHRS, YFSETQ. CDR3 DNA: TGCGCCAGCAGCCGCGGTCGGGGGGCTGGGTCACCCCTCCACTTT. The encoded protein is CASSRGRGAGSPLHF.

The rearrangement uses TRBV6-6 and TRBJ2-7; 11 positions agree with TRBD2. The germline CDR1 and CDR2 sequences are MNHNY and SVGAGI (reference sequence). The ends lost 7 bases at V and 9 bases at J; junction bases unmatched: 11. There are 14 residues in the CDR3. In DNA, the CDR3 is TGTGCCAGCACCCTTAGCGGGAGGGTATCCGGGCAGTACTTC. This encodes CASTLSGRVSGQYF.

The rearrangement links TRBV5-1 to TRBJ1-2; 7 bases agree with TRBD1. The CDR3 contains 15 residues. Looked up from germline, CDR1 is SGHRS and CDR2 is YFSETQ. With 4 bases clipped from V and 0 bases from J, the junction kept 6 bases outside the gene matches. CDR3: CASSLGQVSNYGYTF. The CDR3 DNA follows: TGCGCCAGCAGCCTAGGACAGGTCTCTAACTATGGCTACACCTTC. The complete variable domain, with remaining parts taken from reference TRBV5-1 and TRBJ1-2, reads KAGVTQTPRYLIKTRGQQVTLSCSPISGHRSVSWYQQTPGQGLQFLFEYFSETQRNKGNFPGRFSGRQFSNSRSEMNVSTLELGDSALYLCASSLGQVSNYGYTFGSGTRLTVV.

CDR3 region: CASSPGRGNGYTF. The CDR3 DNA is TGTGCCAGCTCACCTGGACGGGGGAATGGCTACACCTTC. J is TRBJ1-2 and V is TRBV18, with D maybe TRBD1 (5 bases). Looked up from germline, CDR1 is KGHSH and CDR2 is LQKENI. V was shortened by 3 bases and J by 6 bases, with 11 bases between the two germline ends. The CDR3 length is 13 residues.

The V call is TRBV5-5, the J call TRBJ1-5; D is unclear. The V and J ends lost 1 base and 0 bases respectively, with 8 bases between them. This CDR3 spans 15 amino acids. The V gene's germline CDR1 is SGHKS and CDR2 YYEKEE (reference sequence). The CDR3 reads CASSLNADSNQPQHF. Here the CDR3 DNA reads TGTGCCAGCAGCTTGAACGCAGATAGCAATCAGCCCCAGCATTTT.

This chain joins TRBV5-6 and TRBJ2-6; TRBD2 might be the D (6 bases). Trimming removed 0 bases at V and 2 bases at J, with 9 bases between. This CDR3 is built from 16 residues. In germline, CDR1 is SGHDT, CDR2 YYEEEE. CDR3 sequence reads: CASSLVGGAGANVLTF. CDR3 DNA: TGTGCCAGCAGCTTGGTAGGAGGGGCTGGGGCCAACGTCCTGACTTTC.

In nucleotides, the CDR3 is TGTGCCAGCAGTTTAGCGGGAGGGCTAGGCGAGCAGTACTTC. Amino acid sequence: CASSLAGGLGEQYF. The rearrangement uses TRBV27 and TRBJ2-7, with 9 nucleotides matching TRBD2. Germline CDR1 and CDR2: MNHEY and SMNVEV (reference sequence). With V trimmed by 2 bases and J by 6 bases, 5 bases remained unmatched. The CDR3 totals 14 residues.

The CDR3 is CASSPSAGIFYGYTF. CDR3 nucleotide sequence: TGTGCCAGCTCACCGTCCGCAGGGATTTTTTATGGCTACACCTTC. This chain uses TRBV18 with TRBJ1-2; possible D gene TRBD1, 5 bases. Trimming shortened V by 3 bases and J by 5 bases, and 16 bases separated the two germline ends. CDR1 is KGHSH, CDR2 LQKENI, per germline. CDR3 length equals 15 residues.